This TCR beta chain was sequenced during a study of tumor and adjacent non-tumor tissue in lung cancer. Across the study: On average, productive TCRbeta reads reached about 4.4 million per sample.

The template was RNA from unsorted bulk tissue. This clonotype was seen repeatedly, ten times or more. A modified ARM-PCR protocol with three rounds of nested PCR amplified TCRbeta. MiXCR, applied by TCRdb to the multiplex PCR reads, yields one record per CDR3 protein. The sample carries over 60,000 distinct CDR3 sequences, roughly 73% recorded once. With 2 bases removed from V and 1 base from J, the gap between germline ends came to 12 bases. The CDR3 length is 16 residues. Germline lookup yields CDR1 MNHNS and CDR2 SASEGT. The genes are TRBV6-1 and TRBJ2-1; either TRBD1 or TRBD2 may fit D (6 bases each). The sequenced sample was lung tumor tissue. The clonotype originates from a man aged 55 to 69 with non-small cell lung cancer. CDR3 in amino acids: CASSERGAISYNEQFF. In DNA form, the CDR3 reads TGTGCCAGCAGTGAAAGGGGGGCCATTTCCTACAATGAGCAGTTCTTC.